Included here is one T cell receptor beta chain sequence, with context. The repertoire was sequenced with immunoSEQ multiplex PCR; TCRdb's copy has only in-frame clones and lacks some. This sample has some 120,000 clones, with approximately 90% found just once. Between the trimmed V and J ends, which lost 4 bases and 3 bases, there was a span of 14 bases. From germline, CDR1 is LNHDA and CDR2 SQIVND (reference sequence). This CDR3 comprises 15 residues. These data belong to a study of control samples from healthy donors and cancer patients. The chain couples TRBV19 to TRBJ2-3; a possible D gene is TRBD1 (6 bases). Sequenced sample: blood. The sequence was collected from a man between 18 and 29 years old in good health. The chain's CDR3 is CASSRTRQGTDTQYF. CDR3 bases: TGTGCCAGTAGTAGGACGAGGCAGGGGACAGATACGCAGTATTTT.